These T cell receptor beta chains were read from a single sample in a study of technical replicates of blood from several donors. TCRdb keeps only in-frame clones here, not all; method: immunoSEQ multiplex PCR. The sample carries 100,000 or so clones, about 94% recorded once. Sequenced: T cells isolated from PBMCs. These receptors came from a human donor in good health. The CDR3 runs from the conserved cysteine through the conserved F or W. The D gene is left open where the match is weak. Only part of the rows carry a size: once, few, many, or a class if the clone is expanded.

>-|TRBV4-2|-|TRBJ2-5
TGTGCCAGCAGCCAAGATCCTCACTCCGCGAGGGAGACCCAGTACTTC
CASSQDPHSARETQYF
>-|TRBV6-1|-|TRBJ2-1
TGTGCCAGCAGTGAAAAGGGAGAGCTCAATGAGCAGTTCTTC
CASSEKGELNEQFF
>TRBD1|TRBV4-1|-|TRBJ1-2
TGCGCCAGCAGCCGGTTTTCCGGGACAGGGGCTAACTATGGCTACACCTTC
CASSRFSGTGANYGYTF
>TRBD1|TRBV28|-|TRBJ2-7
TGTGCCAGCAGTTCCGGGACAGGTCCCTACGAGCAGTACTTC
CASSSGTGPYEQYF
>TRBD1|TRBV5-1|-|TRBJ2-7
TGCGCCAGCAGCTTGTCGACAGGGGTTGAGCAGTACTTC
CASSLSTGVEQYF
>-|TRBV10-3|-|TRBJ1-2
TGTGCCATCAGTGAGCCCGTCGAGCTCTATGGCTACACCTTC
CAISEPVELYGYTF
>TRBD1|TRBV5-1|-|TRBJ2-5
TGCGCCAGCAGCATGGGGACAGGAGACGTAGAGACCCAGTACTTC
CASSMGTGDVETQYF
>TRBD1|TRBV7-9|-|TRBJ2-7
TGTGCCAGCAGCACACGGGACAGTCTTGGATACTACGAGCAGTACTTC
CASSTRDSLGYYEQYF
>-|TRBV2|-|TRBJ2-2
TGTGCCAGCAGACAGGACGGCACCGGGGAGCTGTTTTTT
CASRQDGTGELFF
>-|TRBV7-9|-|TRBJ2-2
TGTGTCCCCGGTCGAGGGACCGGGGAGCTGTTTTTT
CVPGRGTGELFF
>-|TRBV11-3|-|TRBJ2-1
TGTGCCAGCAGCCCAGCGGGGATATGGGGGGGGGCGATTAATGAGCAGTTCTTC
CASSPAGIWGGAINEQFF
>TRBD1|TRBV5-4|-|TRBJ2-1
TGTGCCAGCAGCTTTTGGGTCACGCAGGGGGCGAATGAGCAGTTCTTC
CASSFWVTQGANEQFF
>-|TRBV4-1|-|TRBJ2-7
TGCGCCAGCAGCCAAGGTTTAACGGGAGCTCACTACGAGCAGTACTTC
CASSQGLTGAHYEQYF
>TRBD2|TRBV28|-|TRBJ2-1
TGTGCCAGCAGTGCCGTAAAAGCGGGGAGCTACAATGAGCAGTTCTTC
CASSAVKAGSYNEQFF
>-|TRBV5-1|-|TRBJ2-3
TGCGCCAGCATTCGAGGGCTGGGTAATAGAGATACGCAGTATTTT
CASIRGLGNRDTQYF
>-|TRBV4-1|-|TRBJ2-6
TGCGCCAGCACCCCGAGCTCTCCTGGGGCCAACGTCCTGACTTTC
CASTPSSPGANVLTF
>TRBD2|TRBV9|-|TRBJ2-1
TGTGCCAGCAGCGCTAGCGGGGTCCGGGATGAGCAGTTCTTC
CASSASGVRDEQFF
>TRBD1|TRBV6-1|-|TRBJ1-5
TGTGCCAGCAGTACAGGGGTCACGGGCAATCAGCCCCAGCATTTT
CASSTGVTGNQPQHF
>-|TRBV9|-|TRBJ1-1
TGTGCCAGCAGCGCGGGATTTCACCAGGGGTCCACTGAAGCTTTCTTT
CASSAGFHQGSTEAFF
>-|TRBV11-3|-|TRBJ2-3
TGTGCCAGCAGCGAACACAGGGCCACAGATACGCAGTATTTT
CASSEHRATDTQYF
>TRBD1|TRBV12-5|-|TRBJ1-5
TGTGCTAGTGGTTTGGGTATGACAGGGAACCTTAATCAGCCCCAGCATTTT
CASGLGMTGNLNQPQHF
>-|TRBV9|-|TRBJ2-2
TGTGCCAGCAGCGTAGGGCTGAACACCGGGGAGCTGTTTTTT
CASSVGLNTGELFF
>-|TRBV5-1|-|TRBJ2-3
TGCGCCAGCAGCTTTGGTTGGCGGGAAGATACGCAGTATTTT
CASSFGWREDTQYF
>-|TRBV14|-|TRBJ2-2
TGTGCCAGCAGCCAAGGAAGCGGGTACCTCACCGGGAAGCTGTTTTTT
CASSQGSGYLTGKLFF
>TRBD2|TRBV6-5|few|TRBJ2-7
TGTGCCAGCAGGTCCGCGGGACTAGAGCACGAGCAGTACTTC
CASRSAGLEHEQYF